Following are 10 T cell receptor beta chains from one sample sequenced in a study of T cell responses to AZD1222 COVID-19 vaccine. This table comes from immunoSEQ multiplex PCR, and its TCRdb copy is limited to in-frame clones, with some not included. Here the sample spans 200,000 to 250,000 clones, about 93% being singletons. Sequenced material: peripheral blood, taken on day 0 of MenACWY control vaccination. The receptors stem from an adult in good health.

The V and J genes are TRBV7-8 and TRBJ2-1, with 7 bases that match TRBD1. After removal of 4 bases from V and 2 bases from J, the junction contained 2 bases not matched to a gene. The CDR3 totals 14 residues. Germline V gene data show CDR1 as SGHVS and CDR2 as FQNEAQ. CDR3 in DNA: TGTGCCAGCAGCTCGGACAGGACCTACAATGAGCAGTTCTTC. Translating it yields CASSSDRTYNEQFF.

CDR3 residues: CAISDGQGSYNEQFF. The CDR3 DNA is TGTGCCATCAGTGACGGGCAGGGGTCCTACAATGAGCAGTTCTTC. This chain connects TRBV10-3 to TRBJ2-1, with D maybe TRBD1 (6 bases). V was shortened by 3 bases and J by 1 base, with 10 bases between the two germline ends. CDR3 length: 15 amino acids. Per the germline V gene, CDR1 is ENHRY and CDR2 is SYGVKD.

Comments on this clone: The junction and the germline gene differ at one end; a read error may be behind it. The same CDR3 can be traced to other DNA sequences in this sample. CDR3 DNA sequence: TGTGCCAGCAGCTCCAATAATTCACCCCTCCACTTT. Its protein product is CASSSNNSPLHF. The chain recombines TRBV7-2 with TRBJ1-6; D not certain. The CDR3 is 12 amino acids. Germline V gene lookup returns CDR1 SGHTA and CDR2 FQGNSA.

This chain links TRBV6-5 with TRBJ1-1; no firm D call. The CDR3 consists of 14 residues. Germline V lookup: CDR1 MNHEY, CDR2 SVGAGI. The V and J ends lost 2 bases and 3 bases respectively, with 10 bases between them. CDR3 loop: CASSYMGSYTEAFF. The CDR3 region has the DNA TGTGCCAGCAGTTACATGGGCAGCTACACTGAAGCTTTCTTT.

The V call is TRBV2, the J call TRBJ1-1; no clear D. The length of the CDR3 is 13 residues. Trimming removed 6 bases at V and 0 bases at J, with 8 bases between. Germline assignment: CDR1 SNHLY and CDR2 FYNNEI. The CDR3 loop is CASSVGVNTEAFF. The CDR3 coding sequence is TGTGCCAGCAGCGTCGGGGTGAACACTGAAGCTTTCTTT.

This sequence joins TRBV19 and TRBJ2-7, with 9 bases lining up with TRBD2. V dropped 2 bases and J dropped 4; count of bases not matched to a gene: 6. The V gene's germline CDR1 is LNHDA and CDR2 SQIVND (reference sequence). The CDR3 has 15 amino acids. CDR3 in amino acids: CASSISTAGGYEQYF. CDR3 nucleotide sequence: TGTGCCAGTAGTATATCCACAGCGGGGGGATACGAGCAGTACTTC. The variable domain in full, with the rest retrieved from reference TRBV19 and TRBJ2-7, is DGGITQSPKYLFRKEGQNVTLSCEQNLNHDAMYWYRQDPGQGLRLIYYSQIVNDFQKGDIAEGYSVSREKKESFPLTVTSAQKNPTAFYLCASSISTAGGYEQYFGPGTRLTVT.

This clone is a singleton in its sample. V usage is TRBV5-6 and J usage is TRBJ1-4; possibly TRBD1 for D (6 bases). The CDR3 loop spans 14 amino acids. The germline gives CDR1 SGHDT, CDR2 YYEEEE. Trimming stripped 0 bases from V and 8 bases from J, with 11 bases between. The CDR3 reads CASSLAGVGEKLFF. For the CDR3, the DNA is TGTGCCAGCAGCTTGGCAGGGGTAGGGGAAAAACTGTTTTTT.

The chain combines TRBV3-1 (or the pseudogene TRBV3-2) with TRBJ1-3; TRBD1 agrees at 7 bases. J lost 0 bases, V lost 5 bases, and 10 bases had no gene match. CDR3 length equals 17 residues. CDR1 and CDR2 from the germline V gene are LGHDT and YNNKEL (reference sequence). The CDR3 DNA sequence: TGTGCCAGCAGCTACCACCGGGACAGTTACTCTGGAAACACCATATATTTT. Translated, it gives CASSYHRDSYSGNTIYF.

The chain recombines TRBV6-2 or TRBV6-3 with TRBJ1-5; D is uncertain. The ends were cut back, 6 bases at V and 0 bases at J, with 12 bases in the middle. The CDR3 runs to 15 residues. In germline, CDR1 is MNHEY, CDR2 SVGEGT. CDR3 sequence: CASSRQSYSNQPQHF. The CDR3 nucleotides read TGTGCCAGCAGCCGCCAGAGTTATAGCAATCAGCCCCAGCATTTT.

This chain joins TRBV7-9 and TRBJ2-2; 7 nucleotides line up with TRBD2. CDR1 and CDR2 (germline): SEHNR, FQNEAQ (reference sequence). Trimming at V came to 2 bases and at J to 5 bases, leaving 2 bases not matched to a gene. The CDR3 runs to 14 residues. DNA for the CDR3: TGTGCCAGCAGCTTAACGCGGGGGACCGGGGAGCTGTTTTTT. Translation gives CASSLTRGTGELFF. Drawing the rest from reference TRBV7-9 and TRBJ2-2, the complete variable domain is DTGVSQNPRHKITKRGQNVTFRCDPISEHNRLYWYRQTLGQGPEFLTYFQNEAQLEKSRLLSDRFSAERPKGSFSTLEIQRTEQGDSAMYLCASSLTRGTGELFFGEGSRLTVL.